What follows is one T cell receptor beta chain and its context. What it binds is unknown. Trimming removed 2 bases at V and 7 bases at J, with 18 bases between. Germline V gene lookup returns CDR1 SEHNR and CDR2 FQNEAQ (reference sequence). The CDR3 is made up of 16 amino acids. This specimen comes from a study of Ad26.COV2.S vaccination and SARS-CoV-2 variants. Study summary: Dosing was one shot or two shots 56 days apart. Study-wide results and caveats: Across vaccine and placebo recipients, the breadth of non-spike TCRs was similar.

The treatment was: around 19 received Ad26.COV2.S at low or high dose, single or two shots; roughly five received placebo; per-sample allocation not given. Specimen acquisition occurred on day 63 following the initial vaccine or placebo injection. This table comes from immunoSEQ multiplex PCR, and its TCRdb copy is limited to in-frame clones, with some not included. Here the sample spans roughly 450,000 clones, 90% being singletons. The specimen was peripheral blood, collected in a trial of Ad26.COV2.S vaccine versus placebo. The sequence was collected from a person between 18 and 65 years old who received the Ad26.COV2.S COVID-19 vaccine or a placebo. This chain uses TRBV7-9 with TRBJ2-1, with D tentatively TRBD2 (6 bases). The DNA of the CDR3 is TGTGCCAGCAGCTTAAGTGGGACCCTGGGAGGTAATGAGCAGTTCTTC. This sequence encodes CASSLSGTLGGNEQFF.